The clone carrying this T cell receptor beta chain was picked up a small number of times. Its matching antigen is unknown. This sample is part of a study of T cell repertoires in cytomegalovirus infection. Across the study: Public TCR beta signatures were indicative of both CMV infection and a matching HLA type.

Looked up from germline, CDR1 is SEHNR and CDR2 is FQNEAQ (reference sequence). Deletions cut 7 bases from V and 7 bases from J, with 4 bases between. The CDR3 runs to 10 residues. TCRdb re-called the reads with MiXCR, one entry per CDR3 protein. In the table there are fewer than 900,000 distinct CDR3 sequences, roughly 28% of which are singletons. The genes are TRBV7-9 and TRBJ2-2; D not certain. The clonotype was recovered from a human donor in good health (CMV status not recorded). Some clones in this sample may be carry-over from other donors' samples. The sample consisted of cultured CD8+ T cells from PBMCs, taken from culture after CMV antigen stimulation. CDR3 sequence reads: CASTLGELFF. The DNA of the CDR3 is TGTGCCAGCACGCTCGGGGAGCTGTTTTTT.